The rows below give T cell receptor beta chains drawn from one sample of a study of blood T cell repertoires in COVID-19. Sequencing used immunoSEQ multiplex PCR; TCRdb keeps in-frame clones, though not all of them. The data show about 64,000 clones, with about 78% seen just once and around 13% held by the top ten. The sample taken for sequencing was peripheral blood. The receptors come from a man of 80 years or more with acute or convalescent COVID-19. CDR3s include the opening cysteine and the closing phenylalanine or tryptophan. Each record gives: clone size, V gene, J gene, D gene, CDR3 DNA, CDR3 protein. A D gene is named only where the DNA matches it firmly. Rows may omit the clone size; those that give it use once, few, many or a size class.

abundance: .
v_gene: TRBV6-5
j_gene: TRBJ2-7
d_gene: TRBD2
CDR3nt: TGTGCCAGCAGTTCTCTGACTAGCGAGAGCTCCTACGAGCAGTACTTC
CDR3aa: CASSSLTSESSYEQYF

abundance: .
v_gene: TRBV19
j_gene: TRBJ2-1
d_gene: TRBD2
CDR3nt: TGTGCCAGTAGTATCGCTAGCGGGGGGTACAATGAGCAGTTCTTC
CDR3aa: CASSIASGGYNEQFF

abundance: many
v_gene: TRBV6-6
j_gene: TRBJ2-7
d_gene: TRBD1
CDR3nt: TGTGCCAGCAGTCCGGGGACAGGGGTTGGCGAGCAGTACTTC
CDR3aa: CASSPGTGVGEQYF

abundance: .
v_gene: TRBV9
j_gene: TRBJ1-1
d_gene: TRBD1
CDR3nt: TGTGCCAGCAGGCGGGGACAGACAGACACTGAAGCTTTCTTT
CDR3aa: CASRRGQTDTEAFF

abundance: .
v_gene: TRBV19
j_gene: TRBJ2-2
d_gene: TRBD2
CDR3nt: TGTGCCAGTACCTCTTCGGGGGGTACGGCCGGGGAGCTGTTTTTT
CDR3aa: CASTSSGGTAGELFF

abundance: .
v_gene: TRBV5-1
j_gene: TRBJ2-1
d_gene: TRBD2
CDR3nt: TGCGCCAGCAGCTCGAGAGCGGGAGCCGGTCACAATGAGCAGTTCTTC
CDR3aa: CASSSRAGAGHNEQFF

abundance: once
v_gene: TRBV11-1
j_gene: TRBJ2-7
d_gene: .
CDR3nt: TGTGCCAGCAGCTTACGGGGGTCCTACGAGCAGTACTTC
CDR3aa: CASSLRGSYEQYF

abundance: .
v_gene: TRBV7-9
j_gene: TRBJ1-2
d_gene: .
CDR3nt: TGTGCCAGCAGCAAACAGGGCTATGGCTACACCTTC
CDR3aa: CASSKQGYGYTF

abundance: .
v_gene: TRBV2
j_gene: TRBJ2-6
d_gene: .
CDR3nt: TGTGCCAGCAAAACAGGTCCCGGGGCCAACGTCCTGACTTTC
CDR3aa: CASKTGPGANVLTF

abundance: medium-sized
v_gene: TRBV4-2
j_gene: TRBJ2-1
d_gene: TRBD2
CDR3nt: TGTGCCAGCAGCCCAGGGACTATGGGTACCGATGAGCAGTTCTTC
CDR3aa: CASSPGTMGTDEQFF

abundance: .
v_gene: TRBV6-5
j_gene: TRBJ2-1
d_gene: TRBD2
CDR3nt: TGTGCCAGCAGCCTAGCGGGGTCTTACAATGAGCAGTTCTTC
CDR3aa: CASSLAGSYNEQFF

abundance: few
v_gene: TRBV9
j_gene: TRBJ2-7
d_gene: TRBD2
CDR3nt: TGTGCCAGCAGCTCAGCGGGGACTAGCGGGAGCCTTCAGTACTTC
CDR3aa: CASSSAGTSGSLQYF

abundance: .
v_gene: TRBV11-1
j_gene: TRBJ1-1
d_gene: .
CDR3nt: TGTGCCAGCAGGCGGGGAATGAACACTGAAGCTTTCTTT
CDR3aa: CASRRGMNTEAFF

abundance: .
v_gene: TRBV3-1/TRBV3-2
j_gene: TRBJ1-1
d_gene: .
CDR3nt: TGTGCCAGCAGCCAAGAACTGATGAACACTGAAGCTTTCTTT
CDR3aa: CASSQELMNTEAFF

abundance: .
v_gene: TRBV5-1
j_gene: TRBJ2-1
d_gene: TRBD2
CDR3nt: TGCGCCAGCAGCTTTGGGTTGACTAGCGGTTCCTACAATGAGCAGTTCTTC
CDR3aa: CASSFGLTSGSYNEQFF

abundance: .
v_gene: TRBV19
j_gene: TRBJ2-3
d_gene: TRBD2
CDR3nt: TGTGCCAGTACTAAGGGGTCCGGGGGTCGGACTAGCGGGGGCAGAACAGATACGCAGTATTTT
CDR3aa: CASTKGSGGRTSGGRTDTQYF

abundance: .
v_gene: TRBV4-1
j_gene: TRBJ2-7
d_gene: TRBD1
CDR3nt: TGCGCCAGCAGCCGAGCCGGGACAGGGGGAGCCGAGCAGTACTTC
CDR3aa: CASSRAGTGGAEQYF

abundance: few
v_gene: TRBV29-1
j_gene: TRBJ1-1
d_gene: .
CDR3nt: TGCAGCGTTGAAGTGCAGACTGAAGCTTTCTTT
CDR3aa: CSVEVQTEAFF

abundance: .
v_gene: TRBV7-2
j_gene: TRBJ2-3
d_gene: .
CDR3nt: TGTGCCAGCAGCCTGTCTCCTAGTGGCCGCGCAGATACGCAGTATTTT
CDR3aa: CASSLSPSGRADTQYF

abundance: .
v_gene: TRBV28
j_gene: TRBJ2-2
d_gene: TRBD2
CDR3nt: TGTGCCAGCAGTTTAGGTAGCGGGACGGGCACCGGGGAGCTGTTTTTT
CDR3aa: CASSLGSGTGTGELFF

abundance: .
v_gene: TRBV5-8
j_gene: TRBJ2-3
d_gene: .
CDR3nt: TGTGCCAGCAGCTTGGGTCCGACAGAAGTTGCAGATACGCAGTATTTT
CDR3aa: CASSLGPTEVADTQYF

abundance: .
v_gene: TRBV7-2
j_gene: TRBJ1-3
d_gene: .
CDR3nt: TGTGCCAGCAGCTTCGTTTCCGGAAACACCATATATTTT
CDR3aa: CASSFVSGNTIYF

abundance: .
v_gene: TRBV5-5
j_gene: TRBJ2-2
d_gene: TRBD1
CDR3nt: TGTGCCAGCAGCTTGGCGGGACAGGGGATCACCGGGGAGCTGTTTTTT
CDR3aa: CASSLAGQGITGELFF

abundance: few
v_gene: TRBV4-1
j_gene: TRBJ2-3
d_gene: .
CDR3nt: TGCGCCAGCAGCCAAGATTGGCTAGACGTAACAGATACGCAGTATTTT
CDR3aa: CASSQDWLDVTDTQYF

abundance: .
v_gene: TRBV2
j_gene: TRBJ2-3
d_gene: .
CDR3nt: TGTGCCAGCAGACTAGACAGCACAGATACGCAGTATTTT
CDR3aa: CASRLDSTDTQYF

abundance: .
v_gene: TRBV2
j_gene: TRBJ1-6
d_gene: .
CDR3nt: TGTGCCAGCAGCGTTAGGACAGCAAATAATTCACCCCTCCACTTT
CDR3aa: CASSVRTANNSPLHF

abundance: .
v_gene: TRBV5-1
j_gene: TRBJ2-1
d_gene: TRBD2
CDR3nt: TGCGCCAGCAGCTTCCTAGCGGGGGCCACCAATGAGCAGTTCTTC
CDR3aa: CASSFLAGATNEQFF

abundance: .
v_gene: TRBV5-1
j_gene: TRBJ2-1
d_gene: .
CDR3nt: TGCGCCAGCAGCTTGGCCGTGGGAGTAAGGAATGAGCAGTTCTTC
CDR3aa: CASSLAVGVRNEQFF